The 14 T cell receptor beta chains below were found in one sample sequenced in a study of tumor-infiltrating lymphocytes in primary liver carcinoma. A constant-region primer served to make TCR beta cDNA from roughly 500 ng total RNA. Modified slightly, ARM-PCR produced TCR beta libraries over three nested multiplex PCR rounds. The first two PCR rounds used TRBV1-TRBV30 primers with a Cbeta primer, around 10 cycles each. TCRdb passed the multiplex PCR reads through MiXCR, listing each CDR3 protein once. The sample lists about 99,000 distinct CDR3 sequences; more than 65% were seen once. Co-extracted RNA and DNA came from about 20-30 mg of unsorted bulk tissue. Sequences were obtained from liver tumor tissue from sampling region 5. Described subset: tumor region T5, tumor centre. These receptors came from a woman aged 60-70 years with primary liver carcinoma and hepatitis B virus infection.

In the case of this clonotype: The junction departs from the called germline gene at one end, perhaps through a read error. The chain recombines TRBV4-2 with TRBJ2-1; TRBD2 aligns across 8 bases. Germline assignment: CDR1 LGHNA and CDR2 YNFKEQ. The CDR3 contains 15 residues. DNA of the CDR3: TGTGCCAGCCGCCAAGATAGGACTAGCCGCAATGAGCGGTTCTTC. This encodes CASRQDRTSRNERFF.

V and J are TRBV11-2 and TRBJ2-7, with 8 bases that match TRBD2. The CDR3 totals 18 residues. Germline V gene lookup returns CDR1 SGHAT and CDR2 FQNNGV. The CDR3 DNA follows: TGTCCCGGCAGCTTTGATTGGGTCAGTCTAGCGGGTCCCTACGAGCAGTACTTC. This sequence encodes CPGSFDWVSLAGPYEQYF.

As concerns this clonotype: The junction departs from the called germline gene at one end, perhaps through a read error. The chain combines TRBV7-8 with TRBJ2-7, with TRBD2 matching over 10 bases. The V gene's germline CDR1 is SGHVS and CDR2 FQNEAQ. The CDR3 totals 15 residues. DNA for the CDR3: TGTGGCAGCAGCTTAGAACTAGCGGGGTACAACGAGCAATACTTC. It codes for CGSSLELAGYNEQYF.

This clonotype was seen at least ten times. V usage is TRBV5-4 and J usage is TRBJ2-5; D possibly uses TRBD1 or TRBD2 (6 bases each). CDR3 length equals 19 residues. CDR1 SGHNT and CDR2 YYREEE come from the germline V gene (reference sequence). V dropped 4 bases and J dropped 1 base, with 26 bases sitting between them. CDR3 nucleotides: TGTGCCAGCAGCCGCAAAGGGCGCAGGGGATGGGGGGTCCAAGAGACCCAGTACTTC. This translates into CASSRKGRRGWGVQETQYF.

On this clonotype: The junction shows a germline mismatch at one end, possibly a read error. The chain links TRBV4-1 to TRBJ2-7; TRBD2 might be the D (6 bases). The CDR3 covers 14 residues. CDR1 MGHRA and CDR2 YSYEKL come from the germline V gene. The CDR3 nucleotides are TGCTCCAGCAGCCCCGCGGGGAGGATCTACGAGCAGTACTTC. It yields the protein CSSSPAGRIYEQYF.

The chain's CDR3 is CASSSGTGDSLEQFF. CDR3 DNA sequence: TGTGCCAGCAGCTCAGGGACAGGGGACTCCCTCGAGCAGTTCTTC. The rearrangement uses TRBV11-3 and TRBJ2-1, with 10 nucleotides matching TRBD1. Germline CDR1 is SGHNT and CDR2 is YENEEA. With 4 bases clipped from V and 10 bases from J, the junction kept 10 bases outside the gene matches. This CDR3 comprises 15 residues.

Worth noting for this clonotype: The CDR3 carries no conserved terminal phenylalanine or tryptophan, so it likely arises from a read error. Because the CDR3's place on the DNA is in doubt, the DNA is left out and the CDR3 is given as listed by TCRdb. CDR3 amino acids: CASNPDRTVRIL. The V and J genes are TRBV6-5 and TRBJ1-1; the D segment call TRBD1 is taken from the table without a DNA check. Germline V gene lookup returns CDR1 MNHEY and CDR2 SVGAGI. The CDR3 totals 12 residues, both ends included.

V usage is TRBV11-3 and J usage is TRBJ2-3, with 8 bases that match TRBD1. TRBJ1-5 matches the DNA end more closely, so the J call is doubtful. This CDR3 region has 17 residues. Per the germline V gene, CDR1 is SGHNT and CDR2 is YENEEA. CDR3 coding DNA: TGTGCCAGCAGCTCTTGGTTCCTTGACAGGGGCACAGATACGCAGCATTTT. This codes for CASSSWFLDRGTDTQHF.

This clonotype was found once. A much larger clonotype is one base distant, so this may be a read error. This chain joins TRBV7-9 and TRBJ1-1; D call uncertain. Looked up from germline, CDR1 is SEHNR and CDR2 is FQNEAQ (reference sequence). V lost 5 bases and J lost 2, with 18 bases in between. The CDR3 extends over 16 amino acids. CDR3: CASSHTDLRANTEAFF. CDR3 sequence (DNA): TGTGCCAGCAGCCACACGGACCTCCGAGCTAACACTGAAGCTTTCTTT.

This chain uses TRBV11-1 with TRBJ2-3; D is unresolved. Per germline, CDR1 SGHAT and CDR2 FQDESV (reference sequence). The CDR3 is made up of 14 amino acids. The DNA of the CDR3 is TGTACCAACGGCTTAGGGCAGAGCACAGATACGCAGTATTTT. It codes for CTNGLGQSTDTQYF.

This clonotype appeared once. No conserved phenylalanine or tryptophan ends this CDR3, so it is likely a read error. The genes are TRBV6-1 and TRBJ2-7; no clear D. The V end was cut by 3 bases, the J end by 7 bases, with 7 bases between. Germline CDR1 is MNHNS and CDR2 is SASEGT. This CDR3 comprises 11 residues. The CDR3 bases are TGTGCCAGCAGTGACAGGAGTGAGCAGTACCTC. It translates to CASSDRSEQYL.

The V and J genes are TRBV20-1 and TRBJ1-1, with TRBD1 identical over 9 bases. The CDR3 is made up of 14 amino acids. V lost 0 bases to trimming and J lost 6 bases; unmatched junction nucleotides: 5. CDR1 and CDR2 (germline): DFQATT, SNEGSKA (reference sequence). The CDR3: CSARDPGQGPEAFF. CDR3 in DNA: TGCAGTGCTAGAGATCCGGGACAGGGCCCTGAAGCTTTCTTT.

Comment on this clonotype: A read error may produce the germline difference seen at one junction end. V usage is TRBV29-1 and J usage is TRBJ2-6, with 10 bases fitting TRBD1. Germline values: CDR1 SQVTM, CDR2 ANQGSEA. This CDR3 is built from 16 residues. DNA for the CDR3: TGCAGCGTCCTGGGACAGGGGAGCTCTGGGGCCAACGTCCTGCCTTTC. Its translation is CSVLGQGSSGANVLPF.

This clonotype was recorded at least ten times. The J gene is TRBJ2-7, the V gene TRBV7-9, with TRBD2 identical over 13 bases. CDR3 length: 18 amino acids. Trimming removed 5 bases from V and 6 bases from J; junction bases left unmatched: 16. Germline-derived CDR1 and CDR2 are SEHNR and FQNEAQ (reference sequence). CDR3 sequence (DNA): TGTGCCAGCAGCCCCAACCGAGCACTAGCGGGAGGGTCTAGCGAGCAGTACTTC. Translating it yields CASSPNRALAGGSSEQYF.